Sequencing of this T cell receptor (beta chain) was carried out in a study of OX40 agonist ivuxolimab in advanced cancers. About the investigation overall: Ivuxolimab, which targeted the costimulatory receptor OX40 (CD134), was an agonistic, fully human IgG2 monoclonal antibody. Intravenous ivuxolimab was administered to patients every 2 weeks at six dose levels: 0.01, 0.1, 0.3, 1.5, 3 and 10 mg/kg. Of the 50 to 55 patients in dose escalation, 19 had hepatocellular carcinoma, some 15 had melanoma, 9 had renal cell carcinoma and 9 had head and neck cancer. The dose-escalation cohort was about 83% male with a mean age of about 65 years, ranging from roughly 23 to 80. Prior anti-PD-1, anti-PD-L1 or anti-CTLA-4 therapy was permitted, and checkpoint inhibitors had been received by roughly two fifths of dose-escalation patients. Partial responses occurred in three dose-escalation patients: two with cutaneous melanoma and one with hepatocellular carcinoma. Peripheral TCRbeta sequencing was intended to test whether TCR sequence diversity was altered and clonal T-cell expansion was caused by ivuxolimab. The monotherapy dose-escalation portion (N of about 50 patients) of the phase I ivuxolimab trial is reported in the paper.

Paper-wide results and their limitations: In the 0.1-3.0 mg/kg groups, partial responders had among the lowest normalized peripheral clonal expansion, particularly in CD8+ T cells. Which antigens the clonally expanded peripheral T cells were specific for was not determined. At doses of 0.1 to 3.0 mg/kg, clonal expansion of both CD4+ and CD8+ blood T cells was observed from baseline to week 6. Low levels of normalized T-cell clonal expansion were also shown by some nonresponding patients. On average, CD8+ T cells showed more expanded clones than CD4+ T cells after ivuxolimab.

The trial excluded patients who had a history of autoimmune disease or were on systemic immunosuppression. Peripheral blood for TCR sequencing was collected from all dose cohorts at baseline, on cycle 4 day 1, and on cycle 7 day 1. The samples were taken from a phase I, first-in-human, multicenter, open-label dose-escalation trial of ivuxolimab. The trial enrolled adults with locally advanced or metastatic head and neck squamous cell, hepatocellular, melanoma or renal cell carcinoma. Before TCR sequencing, CD4+ T cells and CD8+ T cells from peripheral blood were sorted into separate populations. For sequencing of the TCRbeta CDR3 region, genomic DNA was extracted from the sorted cells. The immunoSEQ Assay was used for sequencing of TCRbeta CDR3 regions. TCRdb's version of the immuneACCESS table is confined to in-frame rearrangements and falls short of the full clone set. An unresolved V gene accounts for under half of the shortfall where checked; the remainder is of unknown origin. The sample table holds tens of thousands of clones, of which roughly 87% were seen once. The ten largest account for roughly 1.3% of the sample.

Trimmed from V: 3 bases; trimmed from J: 4 bases; junction bases lacking a gene match: 4. The CDR3 runs 15 residues from the cysteine to the phenylalanine. Just CDR3 DNA is preserved here, 45 bases in frame from base 1. CDR1 and CDR2 were assigned from the germline V gene as KGHSH and LQKENI. Comments on this clone: Its specific antigen is unknown. No much larger clone is present one base from it, and per-base qualities are unavailable.

The sequences come from CD4+ or CD8+ T cells sorted from blood, collected in a trial of the OX40 agonist ivuxolimab. The sequence is built from TRBV18 and TRBJ2-2, with 8 bases matching TRBD1. The receptor's source is an adult with an advanced solid tumor such as melanoma, head and neck, liver or kidney cancer. Here is the DNA: TGTGCCAGCTCACCCCGACAGGGGAGCACCGGGGAGCTGTTTTTT. Its amino acids are CASSPRQGSTGELFF.